The 28 T cell receptor beta chains reported below all come from one sample, sequenced in a study of blood T cell repertoires in COVID-19. Repertoires were generated with immunoSEQ multiplex PCR, while TCRdb's copy carries only in-frame clones and drops some. The sample holds 300,000 to 450,000 clones, around 87% seen once. The sequenced sample was PBMCs or T cells enriched from blood (not recorded which). All receptors derive from a man aged 30-40 years who had recovered from COVID-19.

This sequence joins TRBV2 and TRBJ1-4; the match to TRBD1 covers 8 bases. CDR1 and CDR2 (germline): SNHLY, FYNNEI. The CDR3 is 13 amino acids. Unmatched junction bases numbered 5, after V lost 7 bases and J lost 7 bases. The CDR3 is CASTLDRVEKLFF. The CDR3 DNA is TGTGCCAGCACCCTGGACAGGGTTGAAAAACTGTTTTTT.

A few counts support this clone. V is TRBV15 and J is TRBJ1-3, with D possibly TRBD1 on 6 matching bases. V gave up 6 bases and J gave up 2 bases, with 17 bases separating them. CDR1 is LNHNV and CDR2 is YYDKDF in the germline V gene (reference sequence). The CDR3 spans 16 residues. CDR3 nucleotide sequence: TGTGCCACCAGGGCTGGTCAGGGGCGCGCTGGAAACACCATATATTTT. This encodes CATRAGQGRAGNTIYF.

This clone was picked up one time. This chain uses TRBV19 with TRBJ1-2; 7 bases match TRBD1. The CDR3 length is 15 residues. Germline-derived CDR1 and CDR2 are LNHDA and SQIVND (reference sequence). V lost 5 bases, J lost 0 bases, and 6 bases stayed unmatched. The CDR3 region has the DNA TGTGCCAGTAGTGCACCAGGGGGAACTAACTATGGCTACACCTTC. The encoded protein is CASSAPGGTNYGYTF.

The chain recombines TRBV7-9 with TRBJ2-1; 13 positions match TRBD2. CDR1 is SEHNR and CDR2 is FQNEAQ in the germline V gene (reference sequence). This CDR3 contains 19 residues. V was pared by 5 bases and J by 5 bases, with 15 bases of the junction left unmatched. The CDR3 DNA reads as TGTGCCAGCAGCCCGAGCCGACTAGCGGGGGGTAAAGACCACAATGAGCAGTTCTTC. Its translation: CASSPSRLAGGKDHNEQFF.

V gene TRBV3-1 (or the pseudogene TRBV3-2) combines with J gene TRBJ2-5, with TRBD1 identical over 9 bases. The CDR3 has 15 residues. Germline V lookup: CDR1 LGHDT, CDR2 YNNKEL (reference sequence). The trim removed 4 bases at V and 5 bases at J, leaving 8 bases unmatched. CDR3 nucleotides: TGTGCCAGCAGCCTCACCGGGACAGGGTCGGAGACCCAGTACTTC. Protein product: CASSLTGTGSETQYF.

This clone was seen once. The rearrangement joins TRBV11-2 to TRBJ1-6, with 7 bases identical to TRBD1. The CDR3 extends over 19 amino acids. V shed 1 base and J 3 bases; nucleotides not matched to a gene: 12. Germline V gene lookup returns CDR1 SGHAT and CDR2 FQNNGV. The CDR3 DNA reads TGTGCCAGCAGCTTAGGGGGACCGGGACAGCGTTTCTATAATTCACCCCTCCACTTT. Its protein is CASSLGGPGQRFYNSPLHF.

V gene TRBV3-1 (or the pseudogene TRBV3-2) combines with J gene TRBJ1-2; 7 bases fit TRBD1. Germline CDR1 reads LGHDT; CDR2 reads YNNKEL (reference sequence). V was pared by 2 bases and J by 4 bases, with 4 bases of the junction left unmatched. The length of the CDR3 is 14 residues. The CDR3 region has the DNA TGTGCCAGCAGCCAAAAACAGGGGCGCTATGGCTACACCTTC. It codes for CASSQKQGRYGYTF.

The chain employs TRBV14 and TRBJ1-2; tentative D call: TRBD1 (6 bases). The ends were cut back, 0 bases at V and 6 bases at J, with 20 bases in the middle. The CDR3 runs to 17 residues. Germline V gene sequence: CDR1 SGHDN, CDR2 FVKESK. The CDR3 sequence is CASSQDGTGGVLDGYTF. CDR3 bases: TGTGCCAGCAGCCAAGATGGGACGGGGGGCGTTTTGGATGGCTACACCTTC.

This chain links TRBV6-2 or TRBV6-3 with TRBJ2-6; TRBD1 agrees at 9 bases. CDR3 length equals 16 residues. The germline CDR1 and CDR2 sequences are MNHEY and SVGEGT. The V segment lost 6 bases and the J segment 4 bases; nucleotides outside the gene matches: 7. CDR3: CASSLQGATGANVLTF. DNA of the CDR3: TGTGCCAGCAGCCTACAGGGGGCGACGGGGGCCAACGTCCTGACTTTC.

The chain couples TRBV27 to TRBJ1-2, with a possible D match to TRBD1 (6 bases). The germline gives CDR1 MNHEY, CDR2 SMNVEV (reference sequence). This CDR3 has 14 amino acids. Deletions cut 1 base from V and 7 bases from J, with 13 bases between. DNA of the CDR3: TGTGCCAGCAGTTTATGGGCCGCAGGGGCTGGCTACACCTTC. This encodes CASSLWAAGAGYTF.

V is TRBV19 and J is TRBJ1-1; tentative D call: TRBD1 (5 bases). V was cut by 3 bases and J by 0 bases, with 8 bases left in between. Germline lookup yields CDR1 LNHDA and CDR2 SQIVND (reference sequence). CDR3 length: 14 residues. The chain's CDR3 is CASSMAGVNTEAFF. The CDR3 coding sequence is TGTGCCAGTAGTATGGCGGGGGTGAACACTGAAGCTTTCTTT.

This clone was counted a single time. This chain connects TRBV19 to TRBJ1-1; no clear D. V lost 1 base and J lost 5, with 14 bases in between. The CDR3 is 15 residues long. Germline CDR1 and CDR2: LNHDA and SQIVND (reference sequence). CDR3 protein: CASSIALGGITEAFF. The CDR3 DNA reads as TGTGCCAGTAGTATAGCCCTGGGAGGAATTACTGAAGCTTTCTTT.

This sequence joins TRBV7-9 and TRBJ1-6, with TRBD1 matching over 7 bases. CDR3 length: 14 amino acids. Unmatched junction bases numbered 5, after V lost 5 bases and J lost 7 bases. CDR1 is SEHNR and CDR2 is FQNEAQ in the germline V gene (reference sequence). CDR3 residues: CASSADRLNSPLHF. The CDR3 nucleotides are TGTGCCAGCAGCGCGGACAGGTTAAATTCACCCCTCCACTTT. Full variable domain (missing parts from reference TRBV7-9 and TRBJ1-6): DTGVSQNPRHKITKRGQNVTFRCDPISEHNRLYWYRQTLGQGPEFLTYFQNEAQLEKSRLLSDRFSAERPKGSFSTLEIQRTEQGDSAMYLCASSADRLNSPLHFGNGTRLTVT.

The chain has TRBV4-3 and TRBJ2-2; possibly TRBD2 for D (5 bases). Trimming removed 4 bases at V and 3 bases at J, with 12 bases between. The CDR3 is 15 residues long. The germline CDR1 and CDR2 sequences are LGHNA and YSLEER. The CDR3 DNA follows: TGCGCCAGCAGCCGGGAGACTGCATACACCGGGGAGCTGTTTTTT. Translation: CASSRETAYTGELFF.

The chain combines TRBV18 with TRBJ1-4; D is ambiguous. The CDR3 has 17 residues. Trimming shortened V by 0 bases and J by 0 bases, and 11 bases separated the two germline ends. CDR1 and CDR2 (germline): KGHSH, LQKENI. The CDR3 nucleotides read TGTGCCAGCTCACCACCCCTAAACCTAGCAACTAATGAAAAACTGTTTTTT. Protein sequence: CASSPPLNLATNEKLFF.

This rearrangement joins TRBV7-2 to TRBJ1-2; D is possibly TRBD1 (6 bases). Germline V CDR1 and CDR2: SGHTA, FQGNSA. This CDR3 comprises 13 residues. V was trimmed by 5 bases and J by 2 bases, leaving 9 bases between them. In nucleotides, the CDR3 is TGTGCCAGCAGCACGGACAGAAACTATGGCTACACCTTC. It codes for CASSTDRNYGYTF.

This clone has more than one count but fewer than ten. V is TRBV7-2 and J is TRBJ1-2, with 10 positions matching TRBD1. Germline CDR1 SGHTA, CDR2 FQGNSA. V shed 5 bases, J shed 7 bases, and the junction held 13 bases outside the gene matches. The CDR3 contains 16 residues. CDR3 amino acids: CASSPRTGGGHGGYTF. The CDR3 DNA reads as TGTGCCAGCAGCCCTCGGACAGGGGGGGGCCATGGTGGCTACACCTTC. Full variable domain (outside the CDR3, taken from reference TRBV7-2 and TRBJ1-2): GAGVSQSPSNKVTEKGKDVELRCDPISGHTALYWYRQSLGQGLEFLIYFQGNSAPDKSGLPSDRFSAERTGGSVSTLTIQRTQQEDSAVYLCASSPRTGGGHGGYTFGSGTRLTVV.

The gene calls are TRBV4-2 and TRBJ2-1; tentatively, D is TRBD1 (5 bases). The CDR3 extends over 14 amino acids. V shed 1 base and J shed 7 bases, with 11 bases lying between them. The germline V gene encodes CDR1 LGHNA and CDR2 YNFKEQ. CDR3 in amino acids: CASSQGPQGNEQFF. The CDR3 DNA sequence: TGTGCCAGCAGCCAAGGGCCCCAGGGTAATGAGCAGTTCTTC.

The chain employs TRBV5-1 and TRBJ1-5; D is possibly TRBD1 (6 bases). Germline lookup yields CDR1 SGHRS and CDR2 YFSETQ. The CDR3 extends over 15 amino acids. The germline V and J ends were trimmed by 0 bases and 4 bases, with 11 bases remaining between them. CDR3 sequence (DNA): TGCGCCAGCAGCTTGGGGGGGCTCCTTAATCAGCCCCAGCATTTT. Encoded protein: CASSLGGLLNQPQHF.

CDR3 loop: CASSPRRGLSNQPQHF. CDR3 sequence (DNA): TGCGCCAGCAGCCCTCGGAGAGGACTCAGCAATCAGCCCCAGCATTTT. The V and J genes are TRBV4-1 and TRBJ1-5; no definite D call. With 4 bases removed from V and 1 base from J, the gap between germline ends came to 14 bases. This CDR3 comprises 16 residues. Germline V gives CDR1 MGHRA, CDR2 YSYEKL.

The chain uses TRBV5-1 and TRBJ1-6; 9 bases agree with TRBD1. The CDR3 length is 15 residues. V lost 3 bases to trimming and J lost 7 bases; unmatched junction nucleotides: 5. From germline, CDR1 is SGHRS and CDR2 YFSETQ. CDR3 amino acids: CASSYPGTGNSPLHF. The DNA of the CDR3 is TGCGCCAGCAGCTATCCCGGGACAGGGAATTCACCCCTCCACTTT.

The rearrangement links TRBV5-1 to TRBJ2-7; D remains unclear. CDR1 SGHRS and CDR2 YFSETQ come from the germline V gene. The CDR3 contains 12 residues. V gave up 4 bases and J gave up 4 bases, with 9 bases separating them. Here the CDR3 reads CASSLDGYEQYF. For the CDR3, the DNA is TGCGCCAGCAGCCTAGACGGTTACGAGCAGTACTTC.

This clone was counted once. This rearrangement joins TRBV5-6 to TRBJ1-3; D may be TRBD1 (5 bases). The germline gives CDR1 SGHDT, CDR2 YYEEEE. Deletions cut 0 bases from V and 3 bases from J, with 16 bases between. The CDR3 length is 17 residues. The CDR3: CASSLEGDYRSGNTIYF. In DNA form, the CDR3 reads TGTGCCAGCAGCTTGGAAGGGGACTACAGAAGTGGAAACACCATATATTTT.

The rearrangement uses TRBV5-4 and TRBJ2-7, with 7 positions matching TRBD1. The CDR3 runs 15 residues. CDR1 and CDR2 from the germline V gene are SGHNT and YYREEE (reference sequence). V was clipped by 2 bases and J by 6 bases; unmatched bases: 11. In DNA form, the CDR3 reads TGTGCCAGCAGCTTAATCACAGGGGTCCCGGGCGAGCAGTACTTC. Amino acids: CASSLITGVPGEQYF.

The rearrangement links TRBV5-1 to TRBJ1-3; perhaps TRBD1 as D (5 bases). Trimming pared 4 bases from V and 1 base from J, leaving 15 bases between. CDR1 and CDR2 from the germline V gene are SGHRS and YFSETQ. The CDR3 contains 16 residues. CDR3 amino acids: CASSPSGLLSGNTIYF. The CDR3 nucleotides read TGCGCCAGCAGCCCATCAGGGTTATTGTCTGGAAACACCATATATTTT.

The V gene is TRBV7-2, the J gene TRBJ1-2; D remains unclear. CDR1 and CDR2 from the germline V gene are SGHTA and FQGNSA. CDR3 length: 16 residues. V was clipped by 1 base and J by 1 base, with 13 bases between them. CDR3 in amino acids: CASSLDHTQYNYGYTF. DNA for the CDR3: TGTGCCAGCAGCTTAGACCATACACAGTATAACTATGGCTACACCTTC.

This clone came up a few times. The rearrangement links TRBV30 to TRBJ1-2; D may be TRBD1 (5 bases). Trimming left V 5 bases short and J 7 bases short, with 26 bases between. Germline V CDR1 and CDR2: GTSNPN, SVGIG (reference sequence). The CDR3 length is 16 residues. DNA for the CDR3: TGTGCCTGGTCCTCACGTGGGCAGGGATCATTACGTGGCTACACCTTC. Amino acid sequence: CAWSSRGQGSLRGYTF.

This rearrangement joins TRBV28 to TRBJ1-5, with 8 bases identical to TRBD1. The germline V gene has CDR1 MDHEN and CDR2 SYDVKM. After removal of 5 bases from V and 14 bases from J, the junction contained 8 bases not matched to a gene. The CDR3 covers 12 residues. The CDR3 DNA reads TGTGCCAGCAGTAGGGACAGGTCCCCGGAGCATTTT. Its protein product is CASSRDRSPEHF.